One and the same sample provided the 7 T cell receptor beta chains below, sequenced in a study of blood T cell repertoires in COVID-19 (dated by TCRdb to about 2020). Receptor libraries were prepared by the immunoSEQ multiplex PCR assay. Imported from immuneACCESS, the table was reduced by TCRdb to in-frame sequences with V and J called. These copies leave out some clones; in studies compared against another copy, an unresolved V gene accounts for under half, and the cause of the remainder is not known. This sample has approximately 500,000 clones in its table, and roughly 89% of those were observed once. The ten largest clonotypes hold about 0.91% of the sample. Sequencing used peripheral blood. These receptors came from a man between 18 and 35 years old with COVID-19, enrolled during active disease.

J is TRBJ1-3 and V is TRBV18; D is unresolved. The ends were cut back, 2 bases at V and 4 bases at J, with 6 bases in the middle. Germline lookup yields CDR1 KGHSH and CDR2 LQKENI. The CDR3 has 13 residues. The CDR3 DNA is TGTGCCAGCTCACCATCTGGCGGAAACACCATATATTTT. Amino acids: CASSPSGGNTIYF.

The V gene is TRBV7-3, the J gene TRBJ2-2, with 8 bases lining up with TRBD1. Losses at the gene ends were 5 bases for V and 7 bases for J; bases not matched to a gene: 9. The CDR3 extends over 15 amino acids. Per the germline V gene, CDR1 is SGHTA and CDR2 is FQGTGA. For the CDR3, the DNA is TGTGCCAGCAGCCCTGGACAGGGCTGGGGCGGGGAGCTGTTTTTT. It is translated as CASSPGQGWGGELFF.

The chain joins TRBV11-2 to TRBJ2-2; D is undetermined. Germline CDR1 is SGHAT and CDR2 is FQNNGV. V was shortened by 3 bases and J by 2 bases, with 10 bases between the two germline ends. The CDR3 consists of 15 residues. CDR3 DNA: TGTGCCAGCAGCTTGGGCTTGCTTAACACCGGGGAGCTGTTTTTT. This translates into CASSLGLLNTGELFF.

The chain is built from TRBV11-2 and TRBJ1-5, with TRBD1 matching 7 bases. The V gene end was trimmed by 5 bases and the J gene end by 6 bases; junction bases not matched to a gene: 10. The CDR3 runs to 15 residues. The germline V gene has CDR1 SGHAT and CDR2 FQNNGV. The CDR3 sequence is CASSPLGGFGQPQHF. The CDR3 nucleotides are TGTGCCAGCAGCCCTCTAGGGGGCTTTGGTCAGCCCCAGCATTTT.

This sequence joins TRBV29-1 and TRBJ1-2; tentatively, D is TRBD1 (5 bases). This CDR3 has 14 residues. The germline CDR1 and CDR2 sequences are SQVTM and ANQGSEA. V was shortened by 6 bases and J by 0 bases, with 14 bases between the two germline ends. The CDR3 DNA reads as TGCAGCGTCCCCGACAGACCTCCTAACTATGGCTACACCTTC. Protein product: CSVPDRPPNYGYTF.

V and J are TRBV7-6 and TRBJ2-6; D remains ambiguous. Trimming stripped 8 bases from V and 0 bases from J, with 11 bases between. CDR3 size: 15 residues. Germline CDR1 and CDR2: SGHVS and FNYEAQ. Here the CDR3 DNA reads TGTGCCAGCCTATATGAGGACTCTGGGGCCAACGTCCTGACTTTC. This sequence encodes CASLYEDSGANVLTF.

Worth noting for this clone: The same CDR3 is also encoded by other DNA sequences in this sample. The chain joins TRBV5-1 to TRBJ2-7; 7 positions agree with TRBD2. Germline V gene sequence: CDR1 SGHRS, CDR2 YFSETQ. The CDR3 is 14 amino acids. V lost 2 bases to trimming and J lost 2 bases; unmatched junction nucleotides: 4. CDR3 in DNA: TGCGCCAGCAGCTTTAGCGGGTCCACCTACGAGCAGTACTTC. Protein: CASSFSGSTYEQYF.